Below, 30 T cell receptor beta chains from the same sample are listed, as sequenced in a study of blood T cell repertoires in COVID-19. TCRdb keeps only in-frame clones here, not all; method: immunoSEQ multiplex PCR. The sample comprises just under 30,000 clones, about nine tenths of which are singletons, and roughly 22% rests with the top ten. Source material: peripheral blood. These TCRs come from a human donor with active COVID-19. The donor label of this sample is uncertain.

V usage is TRBV10-3 and J usage is TRBJ2-7, with 9 positions matching TRBD1. Per the germline V gene, CDR1 is ENHRY and CDR2 is SYGVKD. V shed 4 bases, J shed 6 bases, and the junction held 7 bases outside the gene matches. CDR3 length equals 14 residues. Written as DNA, the CDR3 is TGTGCCATCAGTGGTTTAGACAGGGGGGGCGAGCAGTACTTC. Protein: CAISGLDRGGEQYF.

This chain uses TRBV19 with TRBJ2-6; D is ambiguous. The CDR3 is 12 residues long. The V gene lost 10 bases and the J gene lost 2 bases, with 6 bases spanning the gap. The germline CDR1 and CDR2 sequences are LNHDA and SQIVND (reference sequence). CDR3 sequence: CANRPGANVLTF. CDR3 DNA: TGTGCCAATCGTCCTGGGGCCAACGTCCTGACTTTC.

This rearrangement joins TRBV12-3 or TRBV12-4 to TRBJ1-3, with 7 bases aligning to TRBD1. The CDR3 consists of 13 residues. Trimming cost V 4 bases and J 11 bases; bases outside gene matches: 8. CDR3 amino acids: CASSSGQPASIYF. The CDR3 DNA follows: TGTGCCAGCAGTTCGGGACAGCCAGCATCCATATATTTT.

The CDR3 nucleotides read TGCGCCAGCAGCCAAGAAAAGGGGGCAGATACGCAGTATTTT. Translation: CASSQEKGADTQYF. This sequence joins TRBV4-3 and TRBJ2-3, with TRBD1 as a possible D gene (6 bases). The germline V and J ends were trimmed by 0 bases and 4 bases, with 8 bases remaining between them. Germline CDR1 reads LGHNA; CDR2 reads YSLEER. The CDR3 consists of 14 residues.

The chain recombines TRBV27 with TRBJ1-2; D is undetermined. Germline V gene data show CDR1 as MNHEY and CDR2 as SMNVEV (reference sequence). This CDR3 comprises 12 residues. V gave up 5 bases and J gave up 4 bases, with 8 bases separating them. The CDR3 DNA reads TGTGCCAGCAGTCCCCTAGGCTATGGCTACACCTTC. Protein: CASSPLGYGYTF.

This clone was seen a single time. The chain carries TRBV5-6 and TRBJ1-5; the match to TRBD1 covers 8 bases. The CDR3 extends over 17 amino acids. The junction had 12 bases not matched to a gene; V was cut back by 4 bases and J by 3 bases. CDR1 and CDR2 (germline): SGHDT, YYEEEE. CDR3 loop: CASSTSTGGLSNQPQHF. DNA of the CDR3: TGTGCCAGCAGCACCTCAACAGGGGGGCTTTCCAATCAGCCCCAGCATTTT.

V is TRBV11-2 and J is TRBJ2-2, with 10 bases lining up with TRBD1. Germline CDR1 SGHAT, CDR2 FQNNGV. V was clipped by 5 bases and J by 6 bases; unmatched bases: 6. CDR3 length: 15 residues. The chain's CDR3 is CASSETGGDAGELFF. The CDR3 nucleotides are TGTGCCAGCAGCGAGACAGGGGGCGATGCCGGGGAGCTGTTTTTT.

The chain links TRBV24-1 to TRBJ2-1; no firm D call. The V end lost 2 bases, the J end lost 7 bases, and 2 bases lay between the germline ends. The CDR3 has 11 amino acids. The germline V gene has CDR1 KGHDR and CDR2 SFDVKD. CDR3 amino acids: CATSDSNEQFF. CDR3 nucleotide sequence: TGTGCCACCAGTGATTCGAATGAGCAGTTCTTC.

DNA of the CDR3: TGTGCCAGCAGCCATTTGGGGGGGGACACTGAAGCTTTCTTT. Protein product: CASSHLGGDTEAFF. This sequence joins TRBV3-1 (or the pseudogene TRBV3-2) and TRBJ1-1; possibly TRBD1 for D (5 bases). CDR3 size: 14 residues. Germline V gene lookup returns CDR1 LGHDT and CDR2 YNNKEL (reference sequence). Trimming removed 3 bases from V and 3 bases from J, with 11 bases in between.

The rearrangement joins TRBV5-1 to TRBJ2-1; the match to TRBD1 covers 8 bases. V shed 4 bases, J shed 5 bases, and the junction held 2 bases outside the gene matches. The CDR3 has 13 amino acids. The germline CDR1 and CDR2 sequences are SGHRS and YFSETQ. CDR3 loop: CASSPQGDNEQFF. DNA for the CDR3: TGCGCCAGCAGCCCACAGGGGGACAATGAGCAGTTCTTC.

This clone occurred once. This rearrangement joins TRBV5-4 to TRBJ2-5; D perhaps matches TRBD2 (6 bases). The CDR3 is 14 residues long. V lost 4 bases and J 5 bases, leaving 15 bases between the germline ends. Germline lookup yields CDR1 SGHNT and CDR2 YYREEE (reference sequence). CDR3 bases: TGTGCCAGCAGCCTGGGGGGTAAGGGGGAGACCCAGTACTTC. Amino acid sequence: CASSLGGKGETQYF.

J is TRBJ1-1 and V is TRBV5-5; 7 bases line up with TRBD1. V shed 2 bases, J shed 3 bases, and the junction held 1 base outside the gene matches. Germline V gene data show CDR1 as SGHKS and CDR2 as YYEKEE (reference sequence). The CDR3 is 13 amino acids. This chain's CDR3 is CASSFTGDTEAFF. In DNA, the CDR3 is TGTGCCAGCAGCTTCACAGGGGACACTGAAGCTTTCTTT.

The CDR3 region has the DNA TGTGCCAGCAGCCAAGGGAGGATGCGACTCTCGGCCTACGAGCAGTACTTC. The encoded protein is CASSQGRMRLSAYEQYF. The chain carries TRBV4-2 and TRBJ2-7, with a weak D call TRBD2 (5 bases). Germline CDR1 is LGHNA and CDR2 is YNFKEQ. Trimming took 1 base from V and 2 from J, leaving 18 bases between them. The CDR3 runs 17 residues.

The chain links TRBV4-3 to TRBJ1-2; possibly TRBD1 for D (5 bases). V was pared by 0 bases and J by 1 base, with 9 bases between. This CDR3 contains 15 residues. The germline V gene encodes CDR1 LGHNA and CDR2 YSLEER. CDR3 DNA: TGCGCCAGCAGCCAAGAAAAGGGGCGTAACTATGGCTACACCTTC. Its protein is CASSQEKGRNYGYTF.

V and J are TRBV7-3 and TRBJ2-3, with TRBD2 as a possible D gene (6 bases). Trimming shortened V by 4 bases and J by 0 bases, and 8 bases separated the two germline ends. This CDR3 has 14 amino acids. Germline values: CDR1 SGHTA, CDR2 FQGTGA. DNA of the CDR3: TGTGCCAGCAGCTCTGGGACTAGCACAGATACGCAGTATTTT. Protein sequence: CASSSGTSTDTQYF.

The chain is built from TRBV14 and TRBJ2-3; 8 bases fit TRBD1. CDR3 length: 18 amino acids. The germline CDR1 and CDR2 sequences are SGHDN and FVKESK. J was trimmed by 1 base and V by 2 bases; bases with no gene match: 11. The DNA of the CDR3 is TGTGCCAGCAGCCAACAGGGGGCTGGGGCGTGGGGCACAGATACGCAGTATTTT. This encodes CASSQQGAGAWGTDTQYF.

This clone is a singleton in its sample. The chain employs TRBV3-1 (or the pseudogene TRBV3-2) and TRBJ1-6, with 10 bases that match TRBD1. The CDR3 extends over 15 amino acids. Trimming at V came to 4 bases and at J to 8 bases, leaving 5 bases not matched to a gene. Per germline, CDR1 LGHDT and CDR2 YNNKEL (reference sequence). CDR3 coding DNA: TGTGCCAGCAGCCCCGGGACAGGGGCTTATTCACCCCTCCACTTT. Translated: CASSPGTGAYSPLHF.

The chain recombines TRBV30 with TRBJ2-7; the D gene is possibly TRBD2 (6 bases). V was trimmed by 0 bases and J by 4 bases, leaving 10 bases between them. Germline CDR1 GTSNPN, CDR2 SVGIG (reference sequence). There are 13 residues in the CDR3. CDR3 sequence: CAWSVPGSYEQYF. CDR3 nucleotide sequence: TGTGCCTGGAGTGTACCCGGGAGTTACGAGCAGTACTTC.

The rearrangement joins TRBV29-1 to TRBJ1-3, with 10 nucleotides matching TRBD1. The junction had 5 bases not matched to a gene; V was cut back by 7 bases and J by 5 bases. Per the germline V gene, CDR1 is SQVTM and CDR2 is ANQGSEA. CDR3 size: 13 residues. CDR3 protein: CSGKTGGRNTIYF. As DNA, the CDR3 is TGCAGCGGAAAGACAGGGGGCAGAAACACCATATATTTT.

This clone was seen a single time. CDR3 DNA sequence: TGTGCCAGCACTATAGGGACTAGCGGATACTTCCGAGATACGCAGTATTTT. Residues: CASTIGTSGYFRDTQYF. The genes are TRBV7-8 and TRBJ2-3, with 11 positions matching TRBD2. Trimming took 7 bases from V and 5 from J; bases not matched to a gene: 14. Per germline, CDR1 SGHVS and CDR2 FQNEAQ. This CDR3 is 17 amino acids long.

This clone was detected only once. The V gene is TRBV9, the J gene TRBJ2-3, with TRBD1 matching 7 bases. Germline lookup yields CDR1 SGDLS and CDR2 YYNGEE. The V gene end was trimmed by 0 bases and the J gene end by 0 bases; junction bases not matched to a gene: 4. The CDR3 extends over 16 amino acids. CDR3 DNA: TGTGCCAGCAGCGTAGAGGGACAGCCTAGCACAGATACGCAGTATTTT. Translation: CASSVEGQPSTDTQYF.

This chain connects TRBV9 to TRBJ2-7, with 7 bases matching TRBD2. V was clipped by 4 bases and J by 0 bases; unmatched bases: 19. Germline CDR1 is SGDLS and CDR2 is YYNGEE. The CDR3 is made up of 19 amino acids. DNA of the CDR3: TGTGCCAGCAGCCCCTCCCCGTACGTGGACTGGACTAGCTCCTACGAGCAGTACTTC. Encoded protein: CASSPSPYVDWTSSYEQYF.

This rearrangement joins TRBV15 to TRBJ2-1; maybe TRBD1 (6 bases). The CDR3 covers 15 residues. V lost 1 base and J 5 bases, leaving 12 bases between the germline ends. The germline gives CDR1 LNHNV, CDR2 YYDKDF (reference sequence). The CDR3, as DNA: TGTGCCACCAGCAGAGGCGACAGGATGCACAATGAGCAGTTCTTC. This translates into CATSRGDRMHNEQFF.

This clone has more than one count but fewer than ten. The chain links TRBV28 to TRBJ2-1, with 14 positions matching TRBD2. Germline values: CDR1 MDHEN, CDR2 SYDVKM. The CDR3 loop spans 15 amino acids. Trimming took 6 bases from V and 7 from J; bases not matched to a gene: 5. The CDR3 reads CASSGTSGRDNEQFF. Here the CDR3 DNA reads TGTGCCAGCAGCGGGACTAGCGGGAGAGATAATGAGCAGTTCTTC.

V gene TRBV5-4 combines with J gene TRBJ1-6; TRBD1 matches at 9 bases. V lost 5 bases and J lost 7; bases outside the gene matches: 10. There are 16 residues in the CDR3. CDR1 and CDR2 (germline): SGHNT, YYREEE (reference sequence). The CDR3 sequence is CASSFLAGQGNSPLHF. The CDR3 region has the DNA TGTGCCAGCAGTTTCCTCGCGGGACAGGGAAATTCACCCCTCCACTTT.

The chain has TRBV5-6 and TRBJ2-2; TRBD1 is a possible D gene (5 bases). This CDR3 region has 14 residues. The V gene's germline CDR1 is SGHDT and CDR2 YYEEEE. Trimming removed 2 bases from V and 6 bases from J, with 11 bases in between. CDR3 nucleotide sequence: TGTGCCAGCAGCTTAACAGGATCGCCCGGGGAGCTGTTTTTT. It encodes CASSLTGSPGELFF.

J is TRBJ2-3 and V is TRBV4-3, with TRBD1 as a possible D gene (7 bases). CDR3 length: 16 amino acids. Trimming pared 0 bases from V and 1 base from J, leaving 11 bases between. Per germline, CDR1 LGHNA and CDR2 YSLEER. The CDR3 sequence: CASSQDVRGGTDTQYF. The CDR3 region has the DNA TGCGCCAGCAGCCAAGATGTCAGGGGGGGCACAGATACGCAGTATTTT.

This sequence joins TRBV5-1 and TRBJ1-6; 10 nucleotides match TRBD1. The V and J ends lost 2 bases and 7 bases, in that order; junction bases with no gene match: 3. The germline V gene encodes CDR1 SGHRS and CDR2 YFSETQ. The CDR3 has 15 amino acids. The CDR3 bases are TGCGCCAGCAGCTTAGGGACAGGGGCAAATTCACCCCTCCACTTT. It encodes CASSLGTGANSPLHF. The whole variable domain, remainder taken from reference TRBV5-1 and TRBJ1-6, is KAGVTQTPRYLIKTRGQQVTLSCSPISGHRSVSWYQQTPGQGLQFLFEYFSETQRNKGNFPGRFSGRQFSNSRSEMNVSTLELGDSALYLCASSLGTGANSPLHFGNGTRLTVT.

J is TRBJ1-4 and V is TRBV18; D may be TRBD1 (5 bases). Per germline, CDR1 KGHSH and CDR2 LQKENI. V lost 3 bases, J lost 1 base, and 12 bases lay in between. This CDR3 has 16 amino acids. Here the CDR3 reads CASSPTGSQTNEKLFF. The CDR3 coding sequence is TGTGCCAGCTCACCCACAGGCAGCCAAACTAATGAAAAACTGTTTTTT.

J is TRBJ1-2 and V is TRBV7-8, with 8 positions matching TRBD1. J gave up 4 bases and V 5 bases, and 9 bases lay outside the gene matches. This CDR3 contains 15 residues. The germline V gene encodes CDR1 SGHVS and CDR2 FQNEAQ. The CDR3 sequence is CASSPGTGLGYGYTF. For the CDR3, the DNA is TGTGCCAGCAGCCCGGGGACAGGTCTCGGCTATGGCTACACCTTC.